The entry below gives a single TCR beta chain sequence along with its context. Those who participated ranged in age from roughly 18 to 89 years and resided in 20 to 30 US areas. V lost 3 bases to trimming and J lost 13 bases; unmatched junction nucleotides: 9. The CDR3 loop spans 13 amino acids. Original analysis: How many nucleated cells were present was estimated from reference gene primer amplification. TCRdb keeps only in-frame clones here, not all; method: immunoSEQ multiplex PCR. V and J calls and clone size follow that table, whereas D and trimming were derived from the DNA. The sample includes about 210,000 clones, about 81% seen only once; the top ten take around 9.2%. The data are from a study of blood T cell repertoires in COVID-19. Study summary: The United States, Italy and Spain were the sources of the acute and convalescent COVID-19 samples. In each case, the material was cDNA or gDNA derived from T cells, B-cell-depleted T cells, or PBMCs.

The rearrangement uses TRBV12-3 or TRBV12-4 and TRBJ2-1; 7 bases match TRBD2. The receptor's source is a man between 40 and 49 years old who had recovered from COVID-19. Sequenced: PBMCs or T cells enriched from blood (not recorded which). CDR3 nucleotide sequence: TGTGCCAGCAGTTTTCCGGGACTACCGAAACAGTTCTTC. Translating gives CASSFPGLPKQFF.